These T cell receptor beta chains were read from a single sample in a study of shared clonotypes between healthy human individuals. Sequencing was performed with immunoSEQ multiplex PCR; in TCRdb, only in-frame clones are kept and a portion is missing. The table shows about 730,000 clones, with 55% to 80% occurring only once. Sample: memory CD4+ T cells sorted from blood. Receptors were obtained from a woman in her twenties or thirties in good health. Each CDR3 is given with its conserved first and last residue. The order of the fields is J gene, CDR3 length, clone size, V gene, D gene, CDR3 DNA, CDR3 protein. The D gene is left open where the match is weak. Some rows have no size entry. The others give once, few or many, or a class for an expanded clone.

>TRBJ2-7|13|NA|TRBV19|TRBD1
TGTGCCAGTAGGGGACAGGGCTCCTACGAGCAGTACTTC
CASRGQGSYEQYF
>TRBJ2-5|14|NA|TRBV11-2|TRBD2
TGTGCCAGCAAGGCGGGAGGGCCAGGAGAGACCCAGTACTTC
CASKAGGPGETQYF
>TRBJ2-3|16|NA|TRBV28|NA
TGTGCCAGCAGCACAACAGGGGCGGGGGGTACAGATACGCAGTATTTT
CASSTTGAGGTDTQYF
>TRBJ2-2|14|NA|TRBV11-2|NA
TGTGCCAGCAGCTTAGCGTTTAACACCGGGGAGCTGTTTTTT
CASSLAFNTGELFF
>TRBJ1-2|15|NA|TRBV28|TRBD1
TGTGCCAGCAGTTCTCCGGGACAGGGGAGCTATGGCTACACCTTC
CASSSPGQGSYGYTF
>TRBJ1-5|15|NA|TRBV28|NA
TGTGCCAGCAGTTTAGGTACAGGGTGGTCTCGGCCCCAGCATTTT
CASSLGTGWSRPQHF
>TRBJ1-1|14|NA|TRBV7-6|NA
TGTGCCAGCAGCTTAGTTATCGGGTCCACTGAAGCTTTCTTT
CASSLVIGSTEAFF
>TRBJ2-3|14|NA|TRBV2|NA
TGTGCCAGCAGTGTCGGAGCCTCCACAGATACGCAGTATTTT
CASSVGASTDTQYF
>TRBJ1-5|15|NA|TRBV2|TRBD1
TGTGCCAGCAGAGCATATGGACAGGGGAGGCAGCCCCAGCATTTT
CASRAYGQGRQPQHF
>TRBJ1-5|15|NA|TRBV5-1|NA
TGCGCCAGCAGCTTGGAAGACAGCCGCAATCAGCCCCAGCATTTT
CASSLEDSRNQPQHF
>TRBJ2-5|21|NA|TRBV14|TRBD2
TGTGCCAGCAGCCAAGATGGCGCAACTAGCGGGAGCCTTTGGGGCACGGAGACCCAGTACTTC
CASSQDGATSGSLWGTETQYF
>TRBJ2-2|16|NA|TRBV7-3|TRBD2
TGTGCCAGCAGCCCAGGACTAGCGGGAGTTACCGGGGAGCTGTTTTTT
CASSPGLAGVTGELFF
>TRBJ2-6|14|NA|TRBV27|NA
TGTGCCAGCAGTTTTTGGGGGGCTTTAAACGTCCTGACTTTC
CASSFWGALNVLTF
>TRBJ2-4|17|NA|TRBV5-8|NA
TGTGCCAGCAGCCCCCTTGCCGGGACCCCCTCGGTAGGCATTCAGTACTTC
CASSPLAGTPSVGIQYF
>TRBJ1-4|13|once|TRBV15|NA
TGTGCCACCAGCGGCGGCCCTGATGAAAAACTGTTTTTT
CATSGGPDEKLFF
>TRBJ2-7|14|few|TRBV4-1|NA
TGCGCCAGCAGCCCCGACAGGCCACCCTACGAGCAGTACTTC
CASSPDRPPYEQYF
>TRBJ2-7|17|NA|TRBV28|TRBD1
TGTGCCAGCAGTTCACCAACAGGGGGCGGTAGCTCCTACGAGCAGTACTTC
CASSSPTGGGSSYEQYF
>TRBJ1-5|15|NA|TRBV7-2|TRBD1
TGTGCCAGCAGCCCCCGACAGGGCGAAAATCAGCCCCAGCATTTT
CASSPRQGENQPQHF